This is a list of T cell receptor beta chains from one sample in a study of OX40 agonist ivuxolimab in advanced cancers. Clones were sequenced by immunoSEQ multiplex PCR, and TCRdb holds only the in-frame ones, with some missing. The sample has roughly 51,000 clones, approximately 86% seen once. The material sequenced was CD4+ or CD8+ T cells sorted from blood, taken in a trial of the OX40 agonist ivuxolimab. These receptors were obtained from an adult with an advanced solid tumor such as melanoma, head and neck, liver or kidney cancer. Both conserved end residues are part of each CDR3. A D gene is named only where the DNA matches it firmly. Clone size is not always given. Where it is, it says once, few, many or a class for expanded clones.

D gene: TRBD1
J gene: TRBJ1-5
V gene: TRBV27
clone size: NA
CDR3 protein: CASRPQGAWHQPQHF
CDR3 DNA: TGTGCCAGCAGACCACAGGGGGCCTGGCATCAGCCCCAGCATTTT

D gene: NA
J gene: TRBJ2-2
V gene: TRBV13
clone size: once
CDR3 protein: CASNIKPTGELFF
CDR3 DNA: TGTGCCAGCAACATCAAACCGACCGGGGAGCTGTTTTTT

D gene: TRBD2
J gene: TRBJ2-1
V gene: TRBV5-4
clone size: NA
CDR3 protein: CASSLGFSGGASDEQFF
CDR3 DNA: TGTGCCAGCAGCTTGGGTTTTAGCGGGGGGGCCTCGGATGAGCAGTTCTTC

D gene: TRBD1
J gene: TRBJ2-7
V gene: TRBV28
clone size: NA
CDR3 protein: CASSTKSGTGYYEQYF
CDR3 DNA: TGTGCCAGCAGTACAAAGTCCGGGACAGGGTACTACGAGCAGTACTTC

D gene: TRBD2
J gene: TRBJ2-3
V gene: TRBV7-6
clone size: NA
CDR3 protein: CASSSEGLAGGLDTQYF
CDR3 DNA: TGTGCCAGCAGCTCCGAGGGACTAGCGGGAGGGTTAGATACGCAGTATTTT

D gene: TRBD2
J gene: TRBJ2-3
V gene: TRBV28
clone size: NA
CDR3 protein: CASSLTASGRATDTQYF
CDR3 DNA: TGTGCCAGCAGCCTAACAGCTAGCGGGAGGGCCACAGATACGCAGTATTTT

D gene: NA
J gene: TRBJ1-1
V gene: TRBV19
clone size: NA
CDR3 protein: CASVRGGPTEAFF
CDR3 DNA: TGTGCCAGCGTCCGAGGGGGTCCCACTGAAGCTTTCTTT

D gene: NA
J gene: TRBJ1-6
V gene: TRBV27
clone size: NA
CDR3 protein: CASSFSSVNSPLHF
CDR3 DNA: TGTGCCAGCAGTTTCTCCTCGGTTAATTCACCCCTCCACTTT

D gene: NA
J gene: TRBJ2-3
V gene: TRBV6-5
clone size: NA
CDR3 protein: CASSYGTSNTDTQYF
CDR3 DNA: TGTGCCAGCAGTTACGGGACATCTAACACAGATACGCAGTATTTT

D gene: NA
J gene: TRBJ2-5
V gene: TRBV7-6
clone size: NA
CDR3 protein: CASSLLQNQETQYF
CDR3 DNA: TGTGCCAGCAGCTTATTGCAGAACCAAGAGACCCAGTACTTC

D gene: TRBD2
J gene: TRBJ2-7
V gene: TRBV2
clone size: NA
CDR3 protein: CASIEPGVAGTYEQYF
CDR3 DNA: TGTGCCAGCATTGAGCCCGGGGTAGCGGGGACCTACGAGCAGTACTTC

D gene: NA
J gene: TRBJ2-2
V gene: TRBV27
clone size: NA
CDR3 protein: CASTNTGELFF
CDR3 DNA: TGTGCCAGCACCAACACCGGGGAGCTGTTTTTT

D gene: NA
J gene: TRBJ1-2
V gene: TRBV9
clone size: few
CDR3 protein: CASSVGQGGYTF
CDR3 DNA: TGTGCCAGCAGCGTAGGGCAGGGTGGCTACACCTTC

D gene: NA
J gene: TRBJ2-7
V gene: TRBV7-6
clone size: NA
CDR3 protein: CASSLPGYEQYF
CDR3 DNA: TGTGCCAGCAGCTTACCCGGTTACGAGCAGTACTTC

D gene: NA
J gene: TRBJ2-7
V gene: TRBV6-6
clone size: NA
CDR3 protein: CASSVLGSGGEQYF
CDR3 DNA: TGTGCCAGCAGCGTCCTAGGTTCAGGTGGTGAGCAGTACTTC

D gene: NA
J gene: TRBJ2-7
V gene: TRBV13
clone size: NA
CDR3 protein: CASSSIVERSSYEQYF
CDR3 DNA: TGTGCCAGCAGCTCCATTGTTGAGCGGAGCTCCTACGAGCAGTACTTC

D gene: TRBD2
J gene: TRBJ2-3
V gene: TRBV6-1
clone size: NA
CDR3 protein: CASSDLAGRTDTQYF
CDR3 DNA: TGTGCCAGCAGTGACCTAGCGGGGCGCACAGATACGCAGTATTTT

D gene: TRBD2
J gene: TRBJ2-5
V gene: TRBV2
clone size: once
CDR3 protein: CASSLSGTYQETQYF
CDR3 DNA: TGTGCCAGCAGTTTAAGCGGGACCTACCAAGAGACCCAGTACTTC

D gene: NA
J gene: TRBJ1-2
V gene: TRBV10-3
clone size: NA
CDR3 protein: CANSPGALYGYTF
CDR3 DNA: TGTGCCAACTCCCCAGGGGCGCTCTATGGCTACACCTTC

D gene: NA
J gene: TRBJ1-2
V gene: TRBV4-1
clone size: NA
CDR3 protein: CASSQDEGTTPIGGYTF
CDR3 DNA: TGCGCCAGCAGCCAAGATGAGGGGACAACTCCTATCGGTGGCTACACCTTC

D gene: TRBD2
J gene: TRBJ2-3
V gene: TRBV28
clone size: NA
CDR3 protein: CASSGLAFTDTQYF
CDR3 DNA: TGTGCCTCCTCGGGACTAGCGTTTACAGATACGCAGTATTTT

D gene: NA
J gene: TRBJ1-2
V gene: TRBV21-1
clone size: NA
CDR3 protein: CASSKGGTGFSNYGYTF
CDR3 DNA: TGTGCCAGCAGCAAAGGGGGGACAGGCTTCTCAAACTATGGCTACACCTTC

D gene: NA
J gene: TRBJ2-1
V gene: TRBV2
clone size: NA
CDR3 protein: CASGGEGGNEQFF
CDR3 DNA: TGTGCCAGCGGGGGTGAGGGGGGCAATGAGCAGTTCTTC

D gene: NA
J gene: TRBJ2-3
V gene: TRBV25-1
clone size: NA
CDR3 protein: CASSDRVLSTDTQYF
CDR3 DNA: TGTGCCAGCAGTGACCGGGTCCTTAGCACAGATACGCAGTATTTT

D gene: TRBD1
J gene: TRBJ1-2
V gene: TRBV27
clone size: NA
CDR3 protein: CASSLSVGQTSILYGYTF
CDR3 DNA: TGTGCCAGCAGTTTATCGGTGGGACAGACATCGATCCTCTATGGCTACACCTTC

D gene: NA
J gene: TRBJ1-1
V gene: TRBV5-1
clone size: few
CDR3 protein: CASSLRQMNTEAFF
CDR3 DNA: TGCGCCAGCAGCTTGAGACAGATGAACACTGAAGCTTTCTTT

D gene: TRBD2
J gene: TRBJ2-3
V gene: TRBV7-9
clone size: NA
CDR3 protein: CASSWTRGDDTQYF
CDR3 DNA: TGTGCCAGCAGCTGGACTAGGGGAGACGATACGCAGTATTTT

D gene: NA
J gene: TRBJ2-7
V gene: TRBV9
clone size: NA
CDR3 protein: CASSVGGPSYEQYF
CDR3 DNA: TGTGCCAGCAGCGTAGGAGGCCCCTCCTACGAGCAGTACTTC

D gene: NA
J gene: TRBJ1-2
V gene: TRBV27
clone size: NA
CDR3 protein: CASSLWAGENYGYTF
CDR3 DNA: TGTGCCAGCAGTTTATGGGCAGGGGAGAACTATGGCTACACCTTC

D gene: TRBD1
J gene: TRBJ1-1
V gene: TRBV6-6
clone size: NA
CDR3 protein: CASSPTGTPEGAF
CDR3 DNA: TGTGCCAGCAGTCCGACCGGGACACCGGAGGGGGCCTTT

D gene: NA
J gene: TRBJ1-1
V gene: TRBV11-2
clone size: NA
CDR3 protein: CASSLGGANTEAFF
CDR3 DNA: TGTGCCAGCAGCTTGGGGGGCGCAAACACTGAAGCTTTCTTT

D gene: NA
J gene: TRBJ1-2
V gene: TRBV20-1
clone size: NA
CDR3 protein: CSARVNYGYTF
CDR3 DNA: TGCAGTGCTAGAGTGAACTATGGCTACACCTTC

D gene: TRBD2
J gene: TRBJ2-1
V gene: TRBV29-1
clone size: NA
CDR3 protein: CSVEGLAGPLYNEQFF
CDR3 DNA: TGCAGCGTTGAGGGACTAGCGGGCCCTCTCTACAATGAGCAGTTCTTC

D gene: TRBD2
J gene: TRBJ2-3
V gene: TRBV29-1
clone size: NA
CDR3 protein: CSVEDRETSGRHTQYF
CDR3 DNA: TGCAGCGTTGAAGATCGAGAAACTAGCGGGAGGCATACGCAGTATTTT

D gene: NA
J gene: TRBJ1-2
V gene: TRBV5-3
clone size: once
CDR3 protein: CARSLGARILDRVGYTF
CDR3 DNA: TGTGCCAGAAGCTTGGGGGCCAGGATCCTCGATCGAGTGGGCTACACCTTC

D gene: NA
J gene: TRBJ1-1
V gene: TRBV15
clone size: NA
CDR3 protein: CATSEVRGNTEAFF
CDR3 DNA: TGTGCCACCAGCGAGGTTAGAGGGAACACTGAAGCTTTCTTT

D gene: TRBD2
J gene: TRBJ2-1
V gene: TRBV5-4
clone size: NA
CDR3 protein: CASSFSGSNEQFF
CDR3 DNA: TGTGCCAGCAGCTTTAGCGGGAGCAATGAGCAGTTCTTC

D gene: NA
J gene: TRBJ1-5
V gene: TRBV9
clone size: NA
CDR3 protein: CASSLAYGRNQPQHF
CDR3 DNA: TGTGCCAGCAGTCTGGCCTATGGTCGCAATCAGCCCCAGCATTTT

D gene: NA
J gene: TRBJ1-3
V gene: TRBV6-5
clone size: NA
CDR3 protein: CASTPSSGNTIYF
CDR3 DNA: TGTGCCAGCACCCCTAGCTCTGGAAACACCATATATTTT

D gene: NA
J gene: TRBJ2-3
V gene: TRBV9
clone size: NA
CDR3 protein: CASSVYLTDTQYF
CDR3 DNA: TGTGCCAGCAGCGTATACCTCACAGATACGCAGTATTTT

D gene: NA
J gene: TRBJ1-4
V gene: TRBV7-9
clone size: NA
CDR3 protein: CASSLQGTNEKLFF
CDR3 DNA: TGTGCCAGCAGCCTCCAGGGGACTAATGAAAAACTGTTTTTT

D gene: NA
J gene: TRBJ2-1
V gene: TRBV11-3
clone size: NA
CDR3 protein: CASSLRGHNEQFF
CDR3 DNA: TGTGCCAGCAGCTTAAGGGGACACAATGAGCAGTTCTTC

D gene: NA
J gene: TRBJ2-1
V gene: TRBV19
clone size: few
CDR3 protein: CASSIWGGTEQFF
CDR3 DNA: TGTGCCAGTAGTATCTGGGGCGGGACCGAGCAGTTCTTC

D gene: NA
J gene: TRBJ1-2
V gene: TRBV28
clone size: NA
CDR3 protein: CASSTLAGDGYTF
CDR3 DNA: TGTGCCAGCAGTACGTTGGCGGGGGATGGCTACACCTTC

D gene: NA
J gene: TRBJ2-7
V gene: TRBV7-6
clone size: NA
CDR3 protein: CASSSNRAASYEQYF
CDR3 DNA: TGTGCCAGCAGCTCTAACAGGGCCGCTTCCTACGAGCAGTACTTC

D gene: NA
J gene: TRBJ2-5
V gene: TRBV2
clone size: NA
CDR3 protein: CASTDPRGYKETQYF
CDR3 DNA: TGTGCCAGCACCGACCCCCGGGGTTACAAAGAGACCCAGTACTTC

D gene: NA
J gene: TRBJ2-1
V gene: TRBV29-1
clone size: NA
CDR3 protein: CSVEDGISGQFF
CDR3 DNA: TGCAGCGTTGAAGATGGTATCAGTGGGCAGTTCTTC

D gene: NA
J gene: TRBJ2-2
V gene: TRBV5-4
clone size: NA
CDR3 protein: CASSLGSGELFF
CDR3 DNA: TGTGCCAGCAGCCTCGGATCCGGGGAGCTGTTTTTT

D gene: NA
J gene: TRBJ2-7
V gene: TRBV27
clone size: NA
CDR3 protein: CASRSDSYEQYF
CDR3 DNA: TGTGCCAGCAGGAGCGACAGCTACGAGCAGTACTTC

D gene: NA
J gene: TRBJ2-7
V gene: TRBV18
clone size: medium-sized
CDR3 protein: CASWDSGHEQYF
CDR3 DNA: TGTGCCAGCTGGGACTCAGGGCACGAGCAGTACTTC

D gene: TRBD1
J gene: TRBJ1-2
V gene: TRBV6-5
clone size: NA
CDR3 protein: CASSYSPGGNYGYTF
CDR3 DNA: TGTGCCAGCAGTTACTCGCCAGGGGGAAACTATGGCTACACCTTC

D gene: NA
J gene: TRBJ2-1
V gene: TRBV2
clone size: NA
CDR3 protein: CASEETENNEQFF
CDR3 DNA: TGTGCCAGCGAAGAGACAGAGAACAATGAGCAGTTCTTC

D gene: NA
J gene: TRBJ1-1
V gene: TRBV13
clone size: NA
CDR3 protein: CASSLLAEAFF
CDR3 DNA: TGTGCCAGCAGCTTATTGGCTGAAGCTTTCTTT

D gene: NA
J gene: TRBJ2-5
V gene: TRBV27
clone size: NA
CDR3 protein: CASSLGDQETQYF
CDR3 DNA: TGTGCCAGCAGTTTGGGCGACCAAGAGACCCAGTACTTC

D gene: NA
J gene: TRBJ1-5
V gene: TRBV5-1
clone size: NA
CDR3 protein: CASSLGEGGNQPQHF
CDR3 DNA: TGCGCCAGCAGCCTAGGGGAAGGGGGCAATCAGCCCCAGCATTTT